The entry that follows covers one TCR beta chain sequence. The conserved closing phenylalanine or tryptophan is absent in this CDR3, likely reflecting a read error. The CDR3 extends over 15 amino acids. The germline CDR1 and CDR2 sequences are SGHAT and FQDESV (reference sequence). Trimming stripped 7 bases from V and 5 bases from J, with 18 bases between. The data were obtained in a study of tumor-infiltrating lymphocytes in primary liver carcinoma. For each extraction, RNA and DNA were obtained together from around 20-30 mg of unsorted bulk tissue. The investigators made TCR beta cDNA from roughly 460 ng total RNA, using a constant-region primer. What produced the TCR beta libraries was three nested multiplex PCR rounds using slightly modified ARM-PCR. With TRBV1-TRBV30 forward primers and a C-beta reverse primer, the first two PCR rounds were run for roughly 10 cycles each. From the multiplex PCR reads, TCRdb called clonotypes with MiXCR, one entry per CDR3 protein. The sample lists about 200,000 distinct CDR3 sequences, 85% occurring once.

This clonotype was sampled from a man between 35 and 55 years old with primary liver carcinoma and hepatitis B virus infection. Sample: tumor tissue from primary liver carcinoma. The chain combines TRBV11-1 with TRBJ2-1; D may match TRBD1 or TRBD2 (5 bases each). This CDR3 reads CASNFQGPLDNEQFV. The CDR3 nucleotides read TGTGCCAGCAACTTCCAGGGACCTCTGGACAATGAGCAGTTCGTC.